This entry lists 2 T cell receptor beta chains sequenced from one sample in a study of T cell responses to AZD1222 COVID-19 vaccine. Profiling relied on immunoSEQ multiplex PCR, and the TCRdb table lists in-frame clones only, not all of them. Of tens of thousands of clones listed, 90% to 95% were seen once; the top ten hold 4.5% to 5.5%. Specimen: peripheral blood, collected on day 0 of MenACWY control vaccination. These receptors were collected from an adult in good health.

The chain recombines TRBV6-2 or TRBV6-3 with TRBJ2-1; D remains unclear. The V gene's germline CDR1 is MNHEY and CDR2 SVGEGT. The CDR3 sequence is 12 residues long. The ends were cut back, 5 bases at V and 9 bases at J, with 11 bases in the middle. DNA of the CDR3: TGTGCCAGCAGTCCCACTTGGACTGAGCAGTTCTTC. Translated, it gives CASSPTWTEQFF.

The V gene is TRBV5-6, the J gene TRBJ1-5, with 8 bases that match TRBD1. This CDR3 contains 16 residues. The V gene's germline CDR1 is SGHDT and CDR2 YYEEEE. V was pared by 1 base and J by 6 bases, with 9 bases of the junction left unmatched. DNA of the CDR3: TGTGCCAGCAGCTTGATAGACAGGGGTATGAGTCAGCCCCAGCATTTT. Translating gives CASSLIDRGMSQPQHF.